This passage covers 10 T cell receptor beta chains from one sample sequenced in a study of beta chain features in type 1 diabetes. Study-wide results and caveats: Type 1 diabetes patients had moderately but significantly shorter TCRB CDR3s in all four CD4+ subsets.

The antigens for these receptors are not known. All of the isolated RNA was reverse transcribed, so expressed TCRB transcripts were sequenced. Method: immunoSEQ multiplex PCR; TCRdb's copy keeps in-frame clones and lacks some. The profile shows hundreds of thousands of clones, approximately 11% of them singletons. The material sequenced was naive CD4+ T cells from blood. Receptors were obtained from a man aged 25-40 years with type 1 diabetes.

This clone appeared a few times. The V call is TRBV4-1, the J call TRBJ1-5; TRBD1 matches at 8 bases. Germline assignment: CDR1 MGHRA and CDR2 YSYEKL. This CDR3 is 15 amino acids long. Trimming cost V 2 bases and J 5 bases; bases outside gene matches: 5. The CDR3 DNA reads TGCGCCAGCAGCCAACCCGGGACAGGATATCAGCCCCAGCATTTT. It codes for CASSQPGTGYQPQHF.

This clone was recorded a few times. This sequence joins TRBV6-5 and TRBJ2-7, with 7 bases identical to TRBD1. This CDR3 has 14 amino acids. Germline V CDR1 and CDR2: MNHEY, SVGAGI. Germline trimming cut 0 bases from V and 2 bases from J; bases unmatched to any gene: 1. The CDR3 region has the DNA TGTGCCAGCAGTTACTCTGGGACAGCCTACGAGCAGTACTTC. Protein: CASSYSGTAYEQYF.

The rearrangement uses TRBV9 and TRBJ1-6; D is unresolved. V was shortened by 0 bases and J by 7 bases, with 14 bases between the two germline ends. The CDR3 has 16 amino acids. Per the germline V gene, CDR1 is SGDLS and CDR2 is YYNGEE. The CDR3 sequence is CASSVAGGPWNSPLHF. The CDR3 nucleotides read TGTGCCAGCAGCGTAGCAGGAGGGCCTTGGAATTCACCCCTCCACTTT.

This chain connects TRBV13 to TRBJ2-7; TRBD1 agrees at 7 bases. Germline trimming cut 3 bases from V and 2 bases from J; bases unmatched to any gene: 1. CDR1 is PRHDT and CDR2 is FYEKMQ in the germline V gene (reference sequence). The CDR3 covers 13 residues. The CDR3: CASSLGTAYEQYF. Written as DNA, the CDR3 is TGTGCCAGCAGCTTGGGGACAGCCTACGAGCAGTACTTC.

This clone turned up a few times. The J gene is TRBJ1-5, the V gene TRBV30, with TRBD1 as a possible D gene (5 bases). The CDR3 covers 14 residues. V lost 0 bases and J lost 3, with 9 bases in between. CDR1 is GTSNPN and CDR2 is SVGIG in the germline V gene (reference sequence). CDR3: CAWSVPGNNQPQHF. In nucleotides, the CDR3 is TGTGCCTGGAGTGTACCAGGGAACAATCAGCCCCAGCATTTT.

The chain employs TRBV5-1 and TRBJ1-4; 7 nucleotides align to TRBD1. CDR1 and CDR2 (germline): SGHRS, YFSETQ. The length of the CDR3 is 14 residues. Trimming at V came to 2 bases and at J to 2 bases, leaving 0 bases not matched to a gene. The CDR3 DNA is TGCGCCAGCAGCTTACAGGGGACTAATGAAAAACTGTTTTTT. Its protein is CASSLQGTNEKLFF. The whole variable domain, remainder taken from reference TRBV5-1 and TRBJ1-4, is KAGVTQTPRYLIKTRGQQVTLSCSPISGHRSVSWYQQTPGQGLQFLFEYFSETQRNKGNFPGRFSGRQFSNSRSEMNVSTLELGDSALYLCASSLQGTNEKLFFGSGTQLSVL.

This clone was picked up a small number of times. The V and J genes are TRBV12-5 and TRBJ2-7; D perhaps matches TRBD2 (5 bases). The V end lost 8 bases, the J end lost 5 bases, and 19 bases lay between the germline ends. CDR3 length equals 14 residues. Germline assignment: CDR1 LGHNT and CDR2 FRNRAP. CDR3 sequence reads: CASRRYDGEHEQYF. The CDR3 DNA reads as TGTGCTAGTCGGCGTTATGACGGGGAACACGAGCAGTACTTC.

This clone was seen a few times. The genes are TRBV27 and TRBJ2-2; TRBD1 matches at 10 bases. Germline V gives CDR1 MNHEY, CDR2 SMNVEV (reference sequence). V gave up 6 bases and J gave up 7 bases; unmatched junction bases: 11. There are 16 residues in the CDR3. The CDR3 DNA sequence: TGTGCCAGCAGACGAGGGGACAGGGGATATATCGGGGAGCTGTTTTTT. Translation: CASRRGDRGYIGELFF.

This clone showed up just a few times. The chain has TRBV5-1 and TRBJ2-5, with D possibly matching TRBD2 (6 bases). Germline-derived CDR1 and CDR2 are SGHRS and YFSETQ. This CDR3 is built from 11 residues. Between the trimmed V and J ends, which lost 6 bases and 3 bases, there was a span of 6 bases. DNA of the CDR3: TGCGCCAGCACGGGGGAAGAGACCCAGTACTTC. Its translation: CASTGEETQYF.

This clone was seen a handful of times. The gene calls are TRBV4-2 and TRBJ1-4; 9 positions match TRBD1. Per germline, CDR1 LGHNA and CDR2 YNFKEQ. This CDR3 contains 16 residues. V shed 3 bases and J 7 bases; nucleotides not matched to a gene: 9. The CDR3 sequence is CASSQTVGTGSEKLFF. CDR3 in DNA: TGTGCCAGCAGCCAGACCGTCGGGACAGGGAGTGAAAAACTGTTTTTT.